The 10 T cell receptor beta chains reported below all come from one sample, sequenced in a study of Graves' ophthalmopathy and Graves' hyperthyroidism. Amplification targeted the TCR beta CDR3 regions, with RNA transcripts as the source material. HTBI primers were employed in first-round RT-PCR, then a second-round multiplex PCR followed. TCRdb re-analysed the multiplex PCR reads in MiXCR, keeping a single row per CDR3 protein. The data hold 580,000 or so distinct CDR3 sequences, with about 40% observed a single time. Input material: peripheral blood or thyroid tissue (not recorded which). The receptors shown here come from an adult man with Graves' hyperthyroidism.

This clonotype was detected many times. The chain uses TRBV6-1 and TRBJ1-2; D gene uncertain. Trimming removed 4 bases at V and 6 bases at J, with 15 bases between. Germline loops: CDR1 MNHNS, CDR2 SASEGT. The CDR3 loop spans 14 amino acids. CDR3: CASSGTESYDGYTF. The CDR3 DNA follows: TGTGCCAGCAGTGGAACAGAGAGCTATGATGGCTACACCTTC.

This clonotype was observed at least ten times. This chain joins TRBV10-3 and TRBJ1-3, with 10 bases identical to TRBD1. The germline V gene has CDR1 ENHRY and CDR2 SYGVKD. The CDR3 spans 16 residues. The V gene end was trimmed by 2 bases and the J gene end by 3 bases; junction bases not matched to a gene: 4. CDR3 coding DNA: TGTGCCATCAGTGAGCCTGACAGGGGGCTTGGAAACACCATATATTTT. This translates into CAISEPDRGLGNTIYF.

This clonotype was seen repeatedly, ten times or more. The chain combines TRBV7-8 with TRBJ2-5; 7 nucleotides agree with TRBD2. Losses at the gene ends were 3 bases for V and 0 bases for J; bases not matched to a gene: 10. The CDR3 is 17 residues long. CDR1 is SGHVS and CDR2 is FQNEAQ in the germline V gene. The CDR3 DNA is TGTGCCAGCAGCTTTACATGGGACTACAACCACCAAGAGACCCAGTACTTC. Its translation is CASSFTWDYNHQETQYF. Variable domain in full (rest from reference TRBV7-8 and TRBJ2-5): GAGVSQSPRYKVAKRGQDVALRCDPISGHVSLFWYQQALGQGPEFLTYFQNEAQLDKSGLPSDRFFAERPEGSVSTLKIQRTQQEDSAVYLCASSFTWDYNHQETQYFGPGTRLLVL.

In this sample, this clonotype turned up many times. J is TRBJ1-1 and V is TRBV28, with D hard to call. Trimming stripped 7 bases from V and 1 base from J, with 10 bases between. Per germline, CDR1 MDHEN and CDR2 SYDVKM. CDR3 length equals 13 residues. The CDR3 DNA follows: TGTGCCAGCAAAGCAGGAGGGAACACTGAAGCTTTCTTT. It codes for CASKAGGNTEAFF.

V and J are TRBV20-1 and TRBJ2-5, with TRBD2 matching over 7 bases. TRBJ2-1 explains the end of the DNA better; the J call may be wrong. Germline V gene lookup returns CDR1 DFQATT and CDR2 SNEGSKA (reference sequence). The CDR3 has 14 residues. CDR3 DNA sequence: TGCAGTGCTAGAGAACGACTAGCCCTTGGTGAGCAGTTCTTC. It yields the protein CSARERLALGEQFF.

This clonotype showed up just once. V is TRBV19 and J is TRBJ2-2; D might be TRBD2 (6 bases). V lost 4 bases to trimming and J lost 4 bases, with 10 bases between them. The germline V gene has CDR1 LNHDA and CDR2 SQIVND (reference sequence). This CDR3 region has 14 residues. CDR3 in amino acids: CASSRREVTGELFF. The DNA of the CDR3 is TGTGCCAGTAGTAGAAGGGAGGTCACCGGGGAGCTGTTTTTT.

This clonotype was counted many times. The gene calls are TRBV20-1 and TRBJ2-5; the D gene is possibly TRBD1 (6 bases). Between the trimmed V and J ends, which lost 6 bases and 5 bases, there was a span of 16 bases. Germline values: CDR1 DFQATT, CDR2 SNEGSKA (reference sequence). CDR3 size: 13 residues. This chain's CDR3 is CSARRQVLETQYF. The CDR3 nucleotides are TGCAGTGCGCGGAGACAGGTTCTTGAGACCCAGTACTTC.

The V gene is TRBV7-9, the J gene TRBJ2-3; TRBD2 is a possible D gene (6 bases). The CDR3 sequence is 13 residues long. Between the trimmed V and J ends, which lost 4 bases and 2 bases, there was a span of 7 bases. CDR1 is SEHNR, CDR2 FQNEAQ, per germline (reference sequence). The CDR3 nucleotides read TGTGCCAGCAGCTCGCGGGACACAGATACGCAGTATTTT. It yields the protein CASSSRDTDTQYF.

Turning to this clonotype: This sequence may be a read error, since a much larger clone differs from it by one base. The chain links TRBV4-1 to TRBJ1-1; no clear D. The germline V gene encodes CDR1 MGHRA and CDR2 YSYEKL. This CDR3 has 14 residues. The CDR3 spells CASSQETLNTDAFF. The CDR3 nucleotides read TGCGCCAGCAGCCAAGAGACCTTGAACACTGATGCTTTCTTT.

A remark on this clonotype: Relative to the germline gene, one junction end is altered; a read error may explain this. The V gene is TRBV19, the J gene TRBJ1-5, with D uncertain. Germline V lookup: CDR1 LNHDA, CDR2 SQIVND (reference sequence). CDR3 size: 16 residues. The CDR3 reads CAGSMNMRGKNQPQHF. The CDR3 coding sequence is TGTGCCGGTAGTATGAATATGCGGGGTAAGAATCAGCCCCAGCATTTT.